This T cell receptor (beta chain) was retrieved from a study of control samples from healthy donors and cancer patients. TCRdb keeps only in-frame clones here, not all; method: immunoSEQ multiplex PCR. The sample carries 90,000 to 100,000 clones, about 80% recorded once. V lost 5 bases, J lost 2 bases, and 13 bases lay in between. CDR1 MNHNY and CDR2 SVGAGI come from the germline V gene (reference sequence). This CDR3 has 14 residues. Source material: blood. This chain uses TRBV6-6 with TRBJ2-7, with D unresolved. The clonotype was recovered from a woman aged 25 to 39 in good health. The CDR3 nucleotides read TGTGCCAGCAGTCAGACAAGTTCCGCCTACGAGCAGTACTTC. It codes for CASSQTSSAYEQYF.